The entry below gives a single T cell receptor beta chain sequence along with its context. The data were produced by immunoSEQ multiplex PCR, yet TCRdb's version contains in-frame clones alone and is incomplete. Here the sample spans more than 200,000 clones, roughly 90% being singletons. Germline lookup yields CDR1 KGHSH and CDR2 LQKENI. The CDR3 is made up of 17 amino acids. Unmatched junction bases numbered 8, after V lost 0 bases and J lost 4 bases. This sample was included in a study of blood T cell repertoires in COVID-19. This receptor was identified in a man in his 70s with acute or convalescent COVID-19. This chain connects TRBV18 to TRBJ1-5; 8 bases align to TRBD1. Sequencing was carried out using peripheral blood. CDR3 coding DNA: TGTGCCAGCTCACCACCGCGCTCCGGACAGGGTAATCAGCCCCAGCATTTT. This translates into CASSPPRSGQGNQPQHF.